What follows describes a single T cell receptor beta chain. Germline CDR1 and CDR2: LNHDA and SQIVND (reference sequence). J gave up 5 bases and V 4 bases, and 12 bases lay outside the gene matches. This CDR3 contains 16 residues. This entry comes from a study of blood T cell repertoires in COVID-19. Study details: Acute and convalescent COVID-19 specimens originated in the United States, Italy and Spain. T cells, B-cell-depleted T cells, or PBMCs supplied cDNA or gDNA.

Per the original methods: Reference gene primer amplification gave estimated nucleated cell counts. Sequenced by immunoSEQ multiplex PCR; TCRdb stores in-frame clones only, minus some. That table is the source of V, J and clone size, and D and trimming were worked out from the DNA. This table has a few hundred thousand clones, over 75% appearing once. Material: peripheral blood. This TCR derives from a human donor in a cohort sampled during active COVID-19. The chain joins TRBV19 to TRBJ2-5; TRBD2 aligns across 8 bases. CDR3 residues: CASSNLFGGAVETQYF. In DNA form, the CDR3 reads TGTGCCAGTAGTAACCTTTTCGGGGGGGCGGTGGAGACCCAGTACTTC.